This is a list of T cell receptor beta chains from one sample in a study of cytomegalovirus exposure and HLA in healthy donors. Some clones are missing from TCRdb's copy, which holds only in-frame ones; the method was immunoSEQ multiplex PCR. The sample contains tens of thousands of clones, 70% to 85% of which appear only once. The sample was PBMCs. These receptors came from a man younger than 35 in good health and CMV-seronegative. CDR3s include the opening cysteine and the closing phenylalanine or tryptophan. Each record gives: CDR3 DNA, CDR3 protein, clone size, J gene, V gene, D gene. D genes are given only for firm matches. Some rows mark clone size as missing; the rest say once, few, many or name a class of expanded clone.

cdr3_nt: TGTGCCAGCAGCTTAAAACTAGATTCCTACGAGCAGTACTTC; cdr3_aa: CASSLKLDSYEQYF; clone_size: .; j_call: TRBJ2-7; v_call: TRBV7-8; d_call: .
cdr3_nt: TGTGCCACCAGCAACCCGGGACAGCCATCCTACGAGCAGTACTTC; cdr3_aa: CATSNPGQPSYEQYF; clone_size: .; j_call: TRBJ2-7; v_call: TRBV15; d_call: TRBD1
cdr3_nt: TGTGCCTGGGTAAGGGGCGAAGCTTTCTTT; cdr3_aa: CAWVRGEAFF; clone_size: .; j_call: TRBJ1-1; v_call: TRBV30; d_call: .
cdr3_nt: TGTGCCAGCAGCCTCAGTGGACAGATAAACAATGAGCAGTTCTTC; cdr3_aa: CASSLSGQINNEQFF; clone_size: .; j_call: TRBJ2-1; v_call: TRBV7-3; d_call: .
cdr3_nt: TGTGCCAGCAGCCCAGGGGCGGGGGGCGGACTGTTTTTT; cdr3_aa: CASSPGAGGGLFF; clone_size: .; j_call: TRBJ1-4; v_call: TRBV7-8; d_call: .
cdr3_nt: TGCGCCAGCAGCTCTTGGGAGTGGGGCACAGATACGCAGTATTTT; cdr3_aa: CASSSWEWGTDTQYF; clone_size: .; j_call: TRBJ2-3; v_call: TRBV5-1; d_call: .
cdr3_nt: TGTGCCAGTAGTAGCAGGGCCTACGAGCAGTACTTC; cdr3_aa: CASSSRAYEQYF; clone_size: .; j_call: TRBJ2-7; v_call: TRBV19; d_call: .
cdr3_nt: TGCGCCAGCAGCCAGAGAGGTGAAAAACTGTTTTTT; cdr3_aa: CASSQRGEKLFF; clone_size: .; j_call: TRBJ1-4; v_call: TRBV4-1; d_call: .
cdr3_nt: TGTGCCAGCAGCTCCCCGGACTATGGCTACACCTTC; cdr3_aa: CASSSPDYGYTF; clone_size: few; j_call: TRBJ1-2; v_call: TRBV7-6; d_call: .
cdr3_nt: TGTGCCAGCAGAGGCGGAGCCGGAGATACGCAGTATTTT; cdr3_aa: CASRGGAGDTQYF; clone_size: .; j_call: TRBJ2-3; v_call: TRBV6-5; d_call: .
cdr3_nt: TGTGCCAGCGCCACCCGACAGTTTCAGGTAACTGAAGCTTTCTTT; cdr3_aa: CASATRQFQVTEAFF; clone_size: .; j_call: TRBJ1-1; v_call: TRBV28; d_call: .
cdr3_nt: TGTGCCAGCAGCTCGGACAGGAGCAATCAGCCCCAGCATTTT; cdr3_aa: CASSSDRSNQPQHF; clone_size: once; j_call: TRBJ1-5; v_call: TRBV7-8; d_call: TRBD1
cdr3_nt: TGTGCCAGCAGCCAAGAGGCGGGGTTAATGGGGAAGTCCCAGCATTTT; cdr3_aa: CASSQEAGLMGKSQHF; clone_size: .; j_call: TRBJ1-5; v_call: TRBV4-2; d_call: .
cdr3_nt: TGTGCCAGCAGTGAAGGGTTTGGGACAGGGAATGAAAAACTGTTTTTT; cdr3_aa: CASSEGFGTGNEKLFF; clone_size: .; j_call: TRBJ1-4; v_call: TRBV25-1; d_call: TRBD1
cdr3_nt: TGCGCCAGCAGCGAGGGGCGCGGGAGAAGCTACGAGCAGTACTTC; cdr3_aa: CASSEGRGRSYEQYF; clone_size: .; j_call: TRBJ2-7; v_call: TRBV10-2; d_call: TRBD2
cdr3_nt: TGTGCCAGCGTAACCGGGACAGGGATCCACGAGCAGTACTTC; cdr3_aa: CASVTGTGIHEQYF; clone_size: .; j_call: TRBJ2-7; v_call: TRBV28; d_call: TRBD1
cdr3_nt: TGTGCCGTTCAGGGTGGCAATCAGCCCCAGCATTTT; cdr3_aa: CAVQGGNQPQHF; clone_size: .; j_call: TRBJ1-5; v_call: TRBV10-3; d_call: .
cdr3_nt: TGTGCCAGCAGTTACTCGTTCGGGGAAGGATACGAGCAGTACTTC; cdr3_aa: CASSYSFGEGYEQYF; clone_size: few; j_call: TRBJ2-7; v_call: TRBV6-5; d_call: .
cdr3_nt: TGTGCCAGCCGCTTCCCTTATGGGGACTCAGAGCAGTTCTTC; cdr3_aa: CASRFPYGDSEQFF; clone_size: .; j_call: TRBJ2-1; v_call: TRBV27; d_call: .
cdr3_nt: TGCAGCGTTGAAGTGCACAGGACTACCTACGAGCAGTACTTC; cdr3_aa: CSVEVHRTTYEQYF; clone_size: .; j_call: TRBJ2-7; v_call: TRBV29-1; d_call: .
cdr3_nt: TGTGCCAGCAGGCAACAGGGGAACACTGAAGCTTTCTTT; cdr3_aa: CASRQQGNTEAFF; clone_size: .; j_call: TRBJ1-1; v_call: TRBV7-9; d_call: .
cdr3_nt: TGTGCCAGCAGCAAACTAGCGGGAGTATCGGAGTACTTC; cdr3_aa: CASSKLAGVSEYF; clone_size: once; j_call: TRBJ2-5; v_call: TRBV6-5; d_call: TRBD2
cdr3_nt: TGCGCCAGCAGCTTGGCGAGAGCGGGAGTGGACGAGCAGTACTTC; cdr3_aa: CASSLARAGVDEQYF; clone_size: .; j_call: TRBJ2-7; v_call: TRBV5-1; d_call: TRBD2
cdr3_nt: TGTGCCAGCAGCTTCTCGGACAGGATAACCATGCAGTACTTC; cdr3_aa: CASSFSDRITMQYF; clone_size: .; j_call: TRBJ2-7; v_call: TRBV7-6; d_call: TRBD1
cdr3_nt: TGTGCCAGCAGACACCCTCATGGCTACACCTTC; cdr3_aa: CASRHPHGYTF; clone_size: .; j_call: TRBJ1-2; v_call: TRBV2; d_call: .
cdr3_nt: TGTGCCAGCAGCTTGGGCGGACAGGGTGCGCCGTACGAGCAGTACTTC; cdr3_aa: CASSLGGQGAPYEQYF; clone_size: .; j_call: TRBJ2-7; v_call: TRBV5-4; d_call: TRBD1
cdr3_nt: TGTGCCAGCAGCGATTCGACAGTGCGGGACACAGATACGCAGTATTTT; cdr3_aa: CASSDSTVRDTDTQYF; clone_size: .; j_call: TRBJ2-3; v_call: TRBV9; d_call: .
cdr3_nt: TGTGCCAGCAGCCAGGGACGACAGGGGATCTTGCGGGGCTACACCTTC; cdr3_aa: CASSQGRQGILRGYTF; clone_size: .; j_call: TRBJ1-2; v_call: TRBV4-2; d_call: TRBD1
cdr3_nt: TGTGCCAGCCGGGGGACGGGCAATCAGCCCCAGCATTTT; cdr3_aa: CASRGTGNQPQHF; clone_size: .; j_call: TRBJ1-5; v_call: TRBV27; d_call: .
cdr3_nt: TGTGCCTCAGGGGGGCAGGGGGTGGAGACCCAGTACTTC; cdr3_aa: CASGGQGVETQYF; clone_size: .; j_call: TRBJ2-5; v_call: TRBV30; d_call: .
cdr3_nt: TGTGCCAGCAGTACGTCTCGGGTCGAGCAGTACTTC; cdr3_aa: CASSTSRVEQYF; clone_size: few; j_call: TRBJ2-7; v_call: TRBV6-5; d_call: .
cdr3_nt: TGTGCCAGCGGGGGCGGTGGCTCTGGAAACACCATATATTTT; cdr3_aa: CASGGGGSGNTIYF; clone_size: .; j_call: TRBJ1-3; v_call: TRBV9; d_call: .
cdr3_nt: TGTGCCAGCAGCCCCCGCGGAGGTACAAGAGTTTCACCCCTCCACTTT; cdr3_aa: CASSPRGGTRVSPLHF; clone_size: .; j_call: TRBJ1-6; v_call: TRBV7-6; d_call: .
cdr3_nt: TGTGCCAGCAGCGGTCTTGGGCCAAACAATGAGCAGTTCTTC; cdr3_aa: CASSGLGPNNEQFF; clone_size: .; j_call: TRBJ2-1; v_call: TRBV9; d_call: .
cdr3_nt: TGTGCCAGTTTCATGAACACTGAAGCTTTCTTT; cdr3_aa: CASFMNTEAFF; clone_size: once; j_call: TRBJ1-1; v_call: TRBV6-6; d_call: .
cdr3_nt: TGTGCCATCAGCGCAGATATGAACACTGAAGCTTTCTTT; cdr3_aa: CAISADMNTEAFF; clone_size: .; j_call: TRBJ1-1; v_call: TRBV10-3; d_call: .
cdr3_nt: TGTGCCAGCAGTGAATTAACAGGGGGTTACGAGCAGTACTTC; cdr3_aa: CASSELTGGYEQYF; clone_size: .; j_call: TRBJ2-7; v_call: TRBV2; d_call: TRBD1
cdr3_nt: TGTGCCAGCTCACCACAGGACAGGGAGCCCCAGCATTTT; cdr3_aa: CASSPQDREPQHF; clone_size: .; j_call: TRBJ1-5; v_call: TRBV18; d_call: TRBD1
cdr3_nt: TGTGCCAGCAGCCTGGGACATCTGGGGGTTCACAATGAGCAGTTCTTC; cdr3_aa: CASSLGHLGVHNEQFF; clone_size: .; j_call: TRBJ2-1; v_call: TRBV7-3; d_call: .
cdr3_nt: TGTGCCAGCAGTGGACAGGGGTTCACAGATACGCAGTATTTT; cdr3_aa: CASSGQGFTDTQYF; clone_size: few; j_call: TRBJ2-3; v_call: TRBV2; d_call: TRBD1
cdr3_nt: TGTGCCAGCAGTTTAAGGCACGGGACTTCTAGCTCCTACAATGAGCAGTTCTTC; cdr3_aa: CASSLRHGTSSSYNEQFF; clone_size: .; j_call: TRBJ2-1; v_call: TRBV27; d_call: .
cdr3_nt: TGTGCCAGCTCAGGATCGTGGACAGCCTACTCCTACAATGAGCAGTTCTTC; cdr3_aa: CASSGSWTAYSYNEQFF; clone_size: .; j_call: TRBJ2-1; v_call: TRBV9; d_call: .